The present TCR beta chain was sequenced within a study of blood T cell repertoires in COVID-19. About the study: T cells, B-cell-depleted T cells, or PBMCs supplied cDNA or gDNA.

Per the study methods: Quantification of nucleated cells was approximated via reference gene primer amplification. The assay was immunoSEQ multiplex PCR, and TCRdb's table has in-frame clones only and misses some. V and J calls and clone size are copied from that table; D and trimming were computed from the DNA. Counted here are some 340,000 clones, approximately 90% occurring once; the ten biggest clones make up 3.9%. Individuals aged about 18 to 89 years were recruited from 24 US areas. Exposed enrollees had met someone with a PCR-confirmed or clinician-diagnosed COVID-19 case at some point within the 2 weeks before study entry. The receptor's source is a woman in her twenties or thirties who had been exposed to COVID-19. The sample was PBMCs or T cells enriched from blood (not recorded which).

The CDR3 coding sequence is TGTGCCAGCAGGCTAGGGGAAACGAACACTGAAGCTTTCTTT. This translates into CASRLGETNTEAFF. The chain has TRBV2 and TRBJ1-1; a possible D gene is TRBD1 (5 bases). Germline-derived CDR1 and CDR2 are SNHLY and FYNNEI. Trimming took 6 bases from V and 1 from J, leaving 12 bases between them. The CDR3 spans 14 residues. Looking up the rest from reference TRBV2 and TRBJ1-1 gives the full variable domain: EPEVTQTPSHQVTQMGQEVILRCVPISNHLYFYWYRQILGQKVEFLVSFYNNEISEKSEIFDDQFSVERPDGSNFTLKIRSTKLEDSAMYFCASRLGETNTEAFFGQGTRLTVV.